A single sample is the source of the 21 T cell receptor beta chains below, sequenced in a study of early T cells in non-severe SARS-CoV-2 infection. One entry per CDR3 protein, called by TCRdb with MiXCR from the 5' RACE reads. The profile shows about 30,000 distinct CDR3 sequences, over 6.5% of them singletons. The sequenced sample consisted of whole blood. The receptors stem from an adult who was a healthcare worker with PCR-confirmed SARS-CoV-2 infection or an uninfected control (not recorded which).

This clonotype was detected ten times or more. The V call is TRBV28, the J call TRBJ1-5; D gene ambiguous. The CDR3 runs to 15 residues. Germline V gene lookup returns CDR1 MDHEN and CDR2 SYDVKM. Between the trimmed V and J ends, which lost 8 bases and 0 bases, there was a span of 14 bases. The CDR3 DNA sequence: TGTGCCAGCGTAACAGAGGACCTTAGCAATCAGCCCCAGCATTTT. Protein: CASVTEDLSNQPQHF.

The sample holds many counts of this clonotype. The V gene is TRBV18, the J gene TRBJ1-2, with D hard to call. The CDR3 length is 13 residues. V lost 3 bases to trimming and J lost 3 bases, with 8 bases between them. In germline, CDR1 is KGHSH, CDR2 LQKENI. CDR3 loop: CASSPEGDYGYTF. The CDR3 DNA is TGTGCCAGCTCACCGGAGGGAGACTATGGCTACACCTTC.

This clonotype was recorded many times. The CDR3: CATSGGSYEQYF. Written as DNA, the CDR3 is TGTGCCACCAGTGGAGGTTCCTACGAGCAGTACTTC. J is TRBJ2-7 and V is TRBV24-1, with unresolved D. Germline V gives CDR1 KGHDR, CDR2 SFDVKD. V gave up 5 bases and J gave up 1 base, with 5 bases separating them. The CDR3 is 12 amino acids.

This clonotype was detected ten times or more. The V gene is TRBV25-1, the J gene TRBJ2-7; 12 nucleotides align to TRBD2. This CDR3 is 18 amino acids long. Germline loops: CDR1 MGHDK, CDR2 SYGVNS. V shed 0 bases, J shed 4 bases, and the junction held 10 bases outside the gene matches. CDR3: CASSEYPSTSGRRYEQYF. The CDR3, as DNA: TGTGCCAGCAGTGAATACCCTTCCACTAGCGGGAGGAGATACGAGCAGTACTTC.

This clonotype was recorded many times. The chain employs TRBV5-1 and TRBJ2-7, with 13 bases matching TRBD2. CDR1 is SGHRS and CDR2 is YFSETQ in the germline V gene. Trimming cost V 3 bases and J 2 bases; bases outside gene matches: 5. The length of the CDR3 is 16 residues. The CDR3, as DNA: TGCGCCAGCAGCTCAGGACTAGCGGGAGTACCCTACGAGCAGTACTTC. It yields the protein CASSSGLAGVPYEQYF.

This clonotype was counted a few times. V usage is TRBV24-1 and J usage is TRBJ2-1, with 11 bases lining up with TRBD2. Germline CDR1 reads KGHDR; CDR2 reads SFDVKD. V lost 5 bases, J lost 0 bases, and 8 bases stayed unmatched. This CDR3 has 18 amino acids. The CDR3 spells CATSGRTSGLSSYNEQFF. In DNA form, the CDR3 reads TGTGCCACCAGTGGTAGGACTAGCGGGTTGAGCTCCTACAATGAGCAGTTCTTC.

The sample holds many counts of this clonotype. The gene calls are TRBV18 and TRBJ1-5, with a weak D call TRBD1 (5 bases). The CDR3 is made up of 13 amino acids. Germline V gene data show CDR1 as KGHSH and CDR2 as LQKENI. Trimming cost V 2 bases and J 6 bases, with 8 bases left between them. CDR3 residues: CASSPDGGQPQHF. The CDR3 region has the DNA TGTGCCAGCTCACCAGACGGGGGTCAGCCCCAGCATTTT.

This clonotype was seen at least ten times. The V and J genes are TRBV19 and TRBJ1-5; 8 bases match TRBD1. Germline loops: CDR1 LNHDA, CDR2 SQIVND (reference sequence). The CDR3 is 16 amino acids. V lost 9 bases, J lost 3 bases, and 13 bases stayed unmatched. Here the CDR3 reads CASRIRDRLLNQPQHF. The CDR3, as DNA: TGTGCCAGCCGTATCCGGGACAGGCTTCTCAATCAGCCCCAGCATTTT.

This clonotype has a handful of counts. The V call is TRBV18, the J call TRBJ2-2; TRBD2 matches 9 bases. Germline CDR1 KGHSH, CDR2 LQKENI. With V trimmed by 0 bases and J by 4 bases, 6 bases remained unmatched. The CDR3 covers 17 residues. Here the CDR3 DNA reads TGTGCCAGCTCACCACCGAGTAGCGGGAGCTCCACCGGGGAGCTGTTTTTT. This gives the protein CASSPPSSGSSTGELFF.

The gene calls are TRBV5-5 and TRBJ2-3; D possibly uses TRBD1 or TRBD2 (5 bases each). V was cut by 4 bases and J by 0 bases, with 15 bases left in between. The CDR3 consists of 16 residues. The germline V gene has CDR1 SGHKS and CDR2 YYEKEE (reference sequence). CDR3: CASSPGTRLSTDTQYF. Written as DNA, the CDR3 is TGTGCCAGCAGCCCAGGGACGAGACTCAGCACAGATACGCAGTATTTT.

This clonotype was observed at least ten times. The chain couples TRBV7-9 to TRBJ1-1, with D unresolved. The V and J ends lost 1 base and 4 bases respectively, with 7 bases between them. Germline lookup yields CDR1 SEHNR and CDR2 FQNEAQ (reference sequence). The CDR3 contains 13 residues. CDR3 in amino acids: CASSLDAGTEAFF. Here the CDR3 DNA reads TGTGCCAGCAGCTTAGATGCGGGCACTGAAGCTTTCTTT.

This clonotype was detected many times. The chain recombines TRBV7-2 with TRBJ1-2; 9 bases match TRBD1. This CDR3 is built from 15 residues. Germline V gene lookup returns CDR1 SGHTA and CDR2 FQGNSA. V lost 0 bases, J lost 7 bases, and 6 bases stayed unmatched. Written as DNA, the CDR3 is TGTGCCAGCAGCTTAGCCATGGACAGGGGTAGTGGCTACACCTTC. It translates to CASSLAMDRGSGYTF. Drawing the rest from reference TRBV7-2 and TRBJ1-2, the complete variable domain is GAGVSQSPSNKVTEKGKDVELRCDPISGHTALYWYRQSLGQGLEFLIYFQGNSAPDKSGLPSDRFSAERTGGSVSTLTIQRTQQEDSAVYLCASSLAMDRGSGYTFGSGTRLTVV.

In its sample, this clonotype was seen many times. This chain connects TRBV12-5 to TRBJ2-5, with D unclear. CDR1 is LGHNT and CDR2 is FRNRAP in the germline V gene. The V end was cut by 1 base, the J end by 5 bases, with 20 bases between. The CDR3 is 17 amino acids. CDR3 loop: CASGLAKDGRRSETQYF. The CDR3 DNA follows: TGTGCTAGTGGTTTGGCCAAAGACGGACGACGTTCGGAGACCCAGTACTTC. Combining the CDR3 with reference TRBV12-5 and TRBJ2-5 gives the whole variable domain DARVTQTPRHKVTEMGQEVTMRCQPILGHNTVFWYRQTMMQGLELLAYFRNRAPLDDSGMPKDRFSAEMPDATLATLKIQPSEPRDSAVYFCASGLAKDGRRSETQYFGPGTRLLVL.

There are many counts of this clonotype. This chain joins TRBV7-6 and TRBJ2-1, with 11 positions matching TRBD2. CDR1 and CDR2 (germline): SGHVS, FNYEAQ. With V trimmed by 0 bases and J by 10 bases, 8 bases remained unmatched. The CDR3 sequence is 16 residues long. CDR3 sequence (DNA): TGTGCCAGCAGCTTAGCTGTAGCGGGAGGGCCTTGGGAGCAGTTCTTC. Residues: CASSLAVAGGPWEQFF.

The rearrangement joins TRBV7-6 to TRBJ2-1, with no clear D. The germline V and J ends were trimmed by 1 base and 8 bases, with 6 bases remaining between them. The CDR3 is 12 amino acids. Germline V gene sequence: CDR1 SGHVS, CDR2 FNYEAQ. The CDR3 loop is CASSLVGDEQFF. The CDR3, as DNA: TGTGCCAGCAGCTTAGTTGGGGATGAGCAGTTCTTC.

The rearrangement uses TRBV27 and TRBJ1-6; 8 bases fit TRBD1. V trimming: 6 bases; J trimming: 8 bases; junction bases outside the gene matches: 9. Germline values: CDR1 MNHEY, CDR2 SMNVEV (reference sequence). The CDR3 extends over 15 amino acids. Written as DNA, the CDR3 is TGTGCCAGCAGACCAACAGGGGGAGCGGATTCACCCCTCCACTTT. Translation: CASRPTGGADSPLHF.

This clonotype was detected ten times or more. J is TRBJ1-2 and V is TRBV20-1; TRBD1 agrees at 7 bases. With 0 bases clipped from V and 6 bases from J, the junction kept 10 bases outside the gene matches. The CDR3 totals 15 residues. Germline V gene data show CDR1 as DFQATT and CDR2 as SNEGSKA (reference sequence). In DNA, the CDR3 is TGCAGTGCTAGAGAGCGGGGACAGAACATTCATGGCTACACCTTC. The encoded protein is CSARERGQNIHGYTF.

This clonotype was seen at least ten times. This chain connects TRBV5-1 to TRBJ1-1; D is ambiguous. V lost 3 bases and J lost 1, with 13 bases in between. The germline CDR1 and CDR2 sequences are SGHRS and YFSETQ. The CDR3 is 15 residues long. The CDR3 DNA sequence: TGCGCCAGCAGCTCCGGACGAAGACCGAACACTGAAGCTTTCTTT. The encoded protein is CASSSGRRPNTEAFF.

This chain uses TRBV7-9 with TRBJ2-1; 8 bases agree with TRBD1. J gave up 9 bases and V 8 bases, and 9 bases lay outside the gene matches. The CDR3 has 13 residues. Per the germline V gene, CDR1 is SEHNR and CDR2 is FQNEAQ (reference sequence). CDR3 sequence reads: CASGRQGKVEQFF. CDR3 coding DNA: TGTGCCAGCGGCCGACAGGGGAAGGTTGAGCAGTTCTTC.

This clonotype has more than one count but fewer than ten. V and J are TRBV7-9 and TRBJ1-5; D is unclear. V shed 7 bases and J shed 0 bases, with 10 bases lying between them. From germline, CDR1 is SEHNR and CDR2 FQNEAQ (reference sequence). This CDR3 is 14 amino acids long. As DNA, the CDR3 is TGTGCCAGCACCAAGCTGGGTAGCAATCAGCCCCAGCATTTT. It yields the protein CASTKLGSNQPQHF.

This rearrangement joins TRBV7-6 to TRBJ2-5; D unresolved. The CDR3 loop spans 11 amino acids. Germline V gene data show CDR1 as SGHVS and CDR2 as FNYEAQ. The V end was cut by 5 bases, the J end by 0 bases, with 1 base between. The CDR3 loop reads CASSHQETQYF. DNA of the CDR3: TGTGCCAGCAGCCACCAAGAGACCCAGTACTTC.